What follows is one TCR beta chain and its context. The target antigen is unknown. Its ends do not fully match the called genes, so a read error is possible. Primed by a sample-barcoded 5' primer and a J-beta primer mix, a second PCR proceeded for roughly 7 to 12 cycles. TCRdb re-analysed the 5' RACE reads in MiXCR, keeping a single row per CDR3 protein. The sample has about 1.6 million distinct CDR3 sequences, about 31% seen once. These data originate in a study of blood T cells in healthy people across ages. Points from the study as a whole: The fall in TCR beta diversity per million T cells was roughly linear with age.

The CDR3 runs 17 residues. Germline CDR1 and CDR2: MNHGY and SVAAGI. Sequenced sample: blood. The chain links TRBV6-9 to TRBJ2-1, with 12 bases matching TRBD2. The sequence was collected from a woman aged 25 to 45 in good health. The CDR3 DNA reads TGTGCCAGCAGGTCTGGACTAGCGGGACTCTCCTACAATGTGCAGTTCTTC. It specifies CASRSGLAGLSYNVQFF.